This is a list of T cell receptor beta chains from one sample in a study of blood T cell repertoires in COVID-19. Assay used: immunoSEQ multiplex PCR; TCRdb lists only in-frame clones, some missing. This sample has roughly 92,000 clones, with 90% found just once. Input material: peripheral blood. These receptors were taken from a woman of 80 years or more with active or convalescent COVID-19. CDR3s include the opening cysteine and the closing phenylalanine or tryptophan. The D gene is left open where the match is weak. Clone size is not always given. Where it is, it says once, few, many or a class for expanded clones.

>TRBD2|TRBV5-1|.|TRBJ2-1
TGCGCCAGCAGCACCTTAGCGGGAGGTGAGCAGTTCTTC
CASSTLAGGEQFF
>.|TRBV7-2|.|TRBJ2-5
TGTGCCAGCAGCTTCCAGTACCAAGAGACCCAGTACTTC
CASSFQYQETQYF
>.|TRBV20-1|.|TRBJ1-5
TGCAGTGCTAGTCTACCGCTTCCCAATCAGCCCCAGCATTTT
CSASLPLPNQPQHF
>.|TRBV15|.|TRBJ1-5
TGTGCCACCAGCAGTGAGACTGGGAGCAATCAGCCCCAGCATTTT
CATSSETGSNQPQHF
>.|TRBV5-1|.|TRBJ2-3
TGCGCCAGCAGCTTCCAGGACAGAAAGGATACGCAGTATTTT
CASSFQDRKDTQYF
>.|TRBV29-1|once|TRBJ1-1
TGCAGCGTTGACGAGGGATGGACTGAAGCTTTCTTT
CSVDEGWTEAFF
>.|TRBV2|few|TRBJ1-1
TGTGCCAGCAGGGGAGACATAGTTGAAGCTTTCTTT
CASRGDIVEAFF
>TRBD2|TRBV7-2|.|TRBJ2-5
TGTGCCAGCAGCTTAGTAGGGACTAGCGGGAGAATTCGAGAGACCCAGTACTTC
CASSLVGTSGRIRETQYF
>TRBD2|TRBV7-9|.|TRBJ2-3
TGTGCCAGCAGCTTATTTACTAGCGGGGCCCTTAGCACAGATACGCAGTATTTT
CASSLFTSGALSTDTQYF
>.|TRBV9|.|TRBJ1-3
TGTGCCAGCAGCGCAACCGGGACAAGCCTAGCGGGCACCATATATTTT
CASSATGTSLAGTIYF
>.|TRBV11-2|.|TRBJ1-2
TGTGCCAGCAGCTTATTGCAGGGAAGGAATGGCTACACCTTC
CASSLLQGRNGYTF
>TRBD1|TRBV10-3|.|TRBJ2-7
TGTGCCATCAGTGTGGACAGGTTCTACGAGCAGTACTTC
CAISVDRFYEQYF
>.|TRBV7-3|.|TRBJ2-1
TGTGCCAGCAGCTTAAACGCTGGGCACGATGAGCAGTTCTTC
CASSLNAGHDEQFF
>TRBD1|TRBV11-2|.|TRBJ1-2
TGTGCCAGCAGCTCCCGGGACAGGGAACGCTACACCTTC
CASSSRDRERYTF
>.|TRBV2|.|TRBJ1-2
TGTGCCAGCAGTGATGCGCCCCGCTATGGCTACACCTTC
CASSDAPRYGYTF
>.|TRBV28|.|TRBJ1-2
TGTGCCAGCAGTTCGGCCCTAGCTAACTATGGCTACACCTTC
CASSSALANYGYTF
>TRBD1|TRBV19|.|TRBJ2-6
TGTGCCAGTAGTGGGGACAGGAACTCTGGGGCCAACGTCCTGACTTTC
CASSGDRNSGANVLTF
>.|TRBV27|.|TRBJ1-5
TGTGCCAGCAGTTTTAGGGGAAACAATCAGCCCCAGCATTTT
CASSFRGNNQPQHF
>TRBD1|TRBV27|.|TRBJ1-6
TGTGCCAGCAGTTTATTTTATCACAGGGGGCTTGGGGATTCACCCCTCCACTTT
CASSLFYHRGLGDSPLHF
>TRBD2|TRBV5-1|.|TRBJ2-7
TGCGCCAGCAGCTTGGGTGGGACTAGCGCTTACTCCTACGAGCAGTACTTC
CASSLGGTSAYSYEQYF
>.|TRBV5-1|once|TRBJ2-1
TGCGCCAGCAGCCTAGACAGAAATGAGCAGTTCTTC
CASSLDRNEQFF
>TRBD1|TRBV5-4|.|TRBJ2-5
TGTGCCAGCAGCTTGTCAATAGGGGGCCCGGGCGAGACCCAGTACTTC
CASSLSIGGPGETQYF
>.|TRBV11-2|.|TRBJ1-2
TGTGCCAGCAGCTTAGTGTTGGCAAATGGCTACACCTTC
CASSLVLANGYTF
>.|TRBV28|.|TRBJ2-7
TGTGCCAGCAGTCCGCCGGGGGAGCTCTACGAGCAGTACTTC
CASSPPGELYEQYF
>.|TRBV7-2|.|TRBJ2-5
TGTGCCAGCAGCTCCAACTCGGCCAGGGCAGAGACCCAGTACTTC
CASSSNSARAETQYF
>.|TRBV5-4|.|TRBJ1-2
TGTGCCAGCAGCTCGGGCGGGGGTGAGACAAACTATGGCTACACCTTC
CASSSGGGETNYGYTF
>TRBD1|TRBV2|.|TRBJ2-6
TGTGCCAGCAGTGACGGGACAGGGACTGGGGCCAACGTCCTGACTTTC
CASSDGTGTGANVLTF
>TRBD1|TRBV19|.|TRBJ2-1
TGTGCCAGTAGTATCCCCGGGACAGCAAGTTACAATGAGCAGTTCTTC
CASSIPGTASYNEQFF
>.|TRBV27|.|TRBJ2-7
TGTGCCAGCAGTTTTACAGTCGGCGAGCAGTACTTC
CASSFTVGEQYF
>.|TRBV29-1|.|TRBJ1-2
TGCAGCGTTCAGATACAGAACTATGGCTACACCTTC
CSVQIQNYGYTF
>.|TRBV24-1|.|TRBJ1-5
TGTGCCACCAGTGCCCCGGGGGGGCAGCCCCAGCATTTT
CATSAPGGQPQHF
>.|TRBV13|.|TRBJ2-1
TGTGCCAGCAGCTTAAGGGGGACCTACAATGAGCAGTTCTTC
CASSLRGTYNEQFF
>.|TRBV12-3/TRBV12-4|few|TRBJ1-5
TGTGCCAGCAGCCCGGGTCCTGATCAGCCCCAGCATTTT
CASSPGPDQPQHF
>.|TRBV28|.|TRBJ1-1
TGTGCCAGCAGTCCCCGGGGAGGGGGTAACACTGAAGCTTTCTTT
CASSPRGGGNTEAFF
>.|TRBV27|.|TRBJ2-3
TGTGCCAGCAGTTCAGGGGCGAGTGGAGATACGCAGTATTTT
CASSSGASGDTQYF
>.|TRBV28|.|TRBJ2-3
TGTGCCAGCACCCTTGGAGGGAGTTGGAACACAGATACGCAGTATTTT
CASTLGGSWNTDTQYF
>TRBD1|TRBV10-3|.|TRBJ2-5
TGTGCCATCAGTGCCACAGGGGCGGAGACCCAGTACTTC
CAISATGAETQYF
>.|TRBV28|.|TRBJ1-2
TGTGCCAGCAGTTTATCGGGACATAACTATGGCTACACCTTC
CASSLSGHNYGYTF
>.|TRBV28|.|TRBJ1-6
TGTGCCAGCAGTTCCTCCGGGGATAATTCACCCCTCCACTTT
CASSSSGDNSPLHF
>TRBD1|TRBV18|.|TRBJ1-2
TGTGCCAGCTCAATGGACAGGTCCCCCTCTATAGGCACCTTC
CASSMDRSPSIGTF
>.|TRBV5-1|.|TRBJ1-2
TGCGCCAGCAGCTCCACCGGGAGGGCAGTTGGGTATGGCTACACCTTC
CASSSTGRAVGYGYTF
>.|TRBV7-9|.|TRBJ2-2
TGTGCCAGCAGCCCCGGAGGGATGTCGGGGAACACCGGGGAGCTGTTTTTT
CASSPGGMSGNTGELFF
>.|TRBV11-2|.|TRBJ2-1
TGTGCCAGCAGCTTAGTAGCTACCCCCTACAATGAGCAGTTCTTC
CASSLVATPYNEQFF
>TRBD1|TRBV5-1|.|TRBJ1-2
TGCGCCAGCAGCTCAGACCCAGGGGGCTTCTATGGCTACACCTTC
CASSSDPGGFYGYTF
>.|TRBV29-1|.|TRBJ2-3
TGCAGCGTTGATGGTGGTAAAGGTCCAGGTACAGATACGCAGTATTTT
CSVDGGKGPGTDTQYF
>.|TRBV28|.|TRBJ1-2
TGTGCCAGCAGTATACAGGAGAACTATGGCTACACCTTC
CASSIQENYGYTF
>.|TRBV28|.|TRBJ1-3
TGTGCCAGCAGTAAAGTAGGCAGGGTTAGTGGCTTCGGAAACACCATATATTTT
CASSKVGRVSGFGNTIYF
>TRBD1|TRBV7-2|.|TRBJ1-4
TGTGCCAGCAGCTCACGGGGTCGGACAGGGTCGAATGAAAAACTGTTTTTT
CASSSRGRTGSNEKLFF
>TRBD1|TRBV5-1|.|TRBJ2-7
TGCGCCAGCACCCGCTTGGGTAGGACAGGGGGCGTAGTCTACGAGCAGTACTTC
CASTRLGRTGGVVYEQYF
>.|TRBV28|.|TRBJ1-4
TGTGCCAGCGGCCCCCCGATAGAAAAACTGTTTTTT
CASGPPIEKLFF
>TRBD1|TRBV28|.|TRBJ1-4
TGTGCCAGCAGTTTGCTTCCGGGACAGGGTAATGAAAAACTGTTTTTT
CASSLLPGQGNEKLFF
>.|TRBV7-2|.|TRBJ1-2
TGTGCCAGCAGCTTAGATTTTAGCGGGGATGGCTACACCTTC
CASSLDFSGDGYTF
>TRBD1|TRBV24-1|once|TRBJ2-1
TGTGCCACCAGTGATTCCGGGACAGGGGCCTACAATGAGCAGTTCTTC
CATSDSGTGAYNEQFF
>.|TRBV6-1|.|TRBJ2-3
TGTGCCAGCAGTGAAGTTACCAATCGAGGTACGCAGTATTTT
CASSEVTNRGTQYF
>TRBD2|TRBV15|.|TRBJ2-1
TGTGCCACCAGCAGCGGACTAGCGGGAGACGATGAGCAGTTCTTC
CATSSGLAGDDEQFF